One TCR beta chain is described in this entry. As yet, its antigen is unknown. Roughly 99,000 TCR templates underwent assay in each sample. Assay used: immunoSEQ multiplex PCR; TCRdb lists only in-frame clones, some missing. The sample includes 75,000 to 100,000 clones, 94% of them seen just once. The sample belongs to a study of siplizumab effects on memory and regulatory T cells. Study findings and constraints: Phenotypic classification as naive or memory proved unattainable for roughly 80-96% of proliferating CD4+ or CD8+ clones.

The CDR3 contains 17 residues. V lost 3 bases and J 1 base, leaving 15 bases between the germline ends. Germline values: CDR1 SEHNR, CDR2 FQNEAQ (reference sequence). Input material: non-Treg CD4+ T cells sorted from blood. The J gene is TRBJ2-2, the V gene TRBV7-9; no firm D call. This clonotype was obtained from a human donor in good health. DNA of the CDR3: TGTGCCAGCAGCTTTTTCGATTACAAACAGAACACCGGGGAGCTGTTTTTT. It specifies CASSFFDYKQNTGELFF.